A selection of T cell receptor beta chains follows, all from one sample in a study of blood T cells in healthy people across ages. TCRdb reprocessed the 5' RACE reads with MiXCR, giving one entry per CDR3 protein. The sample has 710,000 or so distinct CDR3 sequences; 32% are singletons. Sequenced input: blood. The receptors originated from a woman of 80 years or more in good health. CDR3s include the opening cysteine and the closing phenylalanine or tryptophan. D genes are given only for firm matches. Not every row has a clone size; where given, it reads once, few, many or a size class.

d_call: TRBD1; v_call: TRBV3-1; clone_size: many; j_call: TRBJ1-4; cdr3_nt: TGTGCCAGCAGCCCCGACAGGGGAGTGGAAAAACTGTTTTTT; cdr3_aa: CASSPDRGVEKLFF
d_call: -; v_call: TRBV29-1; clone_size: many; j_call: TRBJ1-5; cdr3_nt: TGCAGCGTCTTGACCGACCGAAATCAGCCCCAGCATTTT; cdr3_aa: CSVLTDRNQPQHF
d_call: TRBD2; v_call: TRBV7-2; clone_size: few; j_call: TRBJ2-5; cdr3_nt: TGTGCCAGCAGCTTAATCCCTCTAGCGGGGGGCCAAGAGACCCAGTACTTC; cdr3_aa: CASSLIPLAGGQETQYF
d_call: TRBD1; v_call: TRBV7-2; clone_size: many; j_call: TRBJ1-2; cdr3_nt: TGTGCCAGCAGCGTGGACAGGAACTATGGCTACACCTTC; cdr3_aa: CASSVDRNYGYTF
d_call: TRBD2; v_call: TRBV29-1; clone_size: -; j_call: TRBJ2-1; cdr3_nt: TGCAGCGTTGATGGGACTAGCGGGAGGAATGAGCAGTTCTTC; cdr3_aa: CSVDGTSGRNEQFF
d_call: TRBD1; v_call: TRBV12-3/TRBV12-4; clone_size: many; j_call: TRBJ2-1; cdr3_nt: TGTGCCAGCAAGGGGACAGGGAGGGTTTACAATGAGCAGTTCTTC; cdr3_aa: CASKGTGRVYNEQFF
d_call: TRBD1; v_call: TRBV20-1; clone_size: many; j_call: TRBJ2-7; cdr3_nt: TGCAGTGCTAGTCCAGGGGGAATCTCCTACGAGCAGTACTTC; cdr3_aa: CSASPGGISYEQYF
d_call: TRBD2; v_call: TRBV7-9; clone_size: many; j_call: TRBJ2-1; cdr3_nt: TGTGCCAGCAGCTTAGGCGGGACTAGCGGCGAAGACAATGAGCAGTTCTTC; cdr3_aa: CASSLGGTSGEDNEQFF
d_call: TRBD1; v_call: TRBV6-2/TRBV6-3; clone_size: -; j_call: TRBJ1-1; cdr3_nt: TGTGCCAGCAGGCACAGGGGATGGAGTACTAGCACTGAAGCTTTCTTT; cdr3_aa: CASRHRGWSTSTEAFF
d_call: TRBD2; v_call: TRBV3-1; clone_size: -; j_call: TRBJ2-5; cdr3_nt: TGTGCCAGCAGCCAAACCCGGACTAGACGGGAGACCCAGTACTTC; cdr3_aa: CASSQTRTRRETQYF
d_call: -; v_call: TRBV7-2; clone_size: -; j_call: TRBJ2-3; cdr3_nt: TGTGCCAGCAGCTCCGCGCGATTCGTCTCAGATACGCAGTATTTT; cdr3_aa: CASSSARFVSDTQYF
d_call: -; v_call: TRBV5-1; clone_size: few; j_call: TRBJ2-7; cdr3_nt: TGCGCCAGCAGCTTGCGTGGAGAGGTATACGAGCAGTACTTC; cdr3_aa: CASSLRGEVYEQYF
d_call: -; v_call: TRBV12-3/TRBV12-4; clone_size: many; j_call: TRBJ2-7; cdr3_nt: TGTGCCAGCAGTCCCCGGAGAGCCTACGAGCAGTACTTC; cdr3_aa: CASSPRRAYEQYF
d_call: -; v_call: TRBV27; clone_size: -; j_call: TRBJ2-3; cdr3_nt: TGTGCCAGCAGACCCGATGTAAGGGCGGGAAATGAAAAACTGTATTTT; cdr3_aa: CASRPDVRAGNEKLYF
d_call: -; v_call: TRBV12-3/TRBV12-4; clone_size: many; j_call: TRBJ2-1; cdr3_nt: TGTGCCAGCAGGAAAGAAGCAAGCTCCTACAATGAGCAGTTCTTC; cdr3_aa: CASRKEASSYNEQFF
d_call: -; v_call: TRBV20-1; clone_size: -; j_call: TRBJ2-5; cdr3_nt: TGCAGTGCTAGGCCGGGACTGCGACAAGGGACCCAGTACTTC; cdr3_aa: CSARPGLRQGTQYF
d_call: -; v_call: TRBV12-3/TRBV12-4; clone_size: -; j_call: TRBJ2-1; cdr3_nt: TGTGCCAGCGCGGGAAACTCCTACAATGAGCAGTTCTTC; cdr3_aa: CASAGNSYNEQFF
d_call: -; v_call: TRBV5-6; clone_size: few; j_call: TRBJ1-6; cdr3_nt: TGTGCCAGCAGCTCGGACGGGGGGAATTCACCCCTCCACTTT; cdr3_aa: CASSSDGGNSPLHF
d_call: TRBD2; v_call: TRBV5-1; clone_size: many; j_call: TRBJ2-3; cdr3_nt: TGCGCCAGCAGTCTACCGGGAGCGGGGGGAAACACAGATACGCAGTATTTT; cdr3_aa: CASSLPGAGGNTDTQYF
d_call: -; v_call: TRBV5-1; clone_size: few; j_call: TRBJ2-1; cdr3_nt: TGCGCCAGCAGCTTGGGTTCCCGCCCCAGCTCCTACAATGAGCAGTTCTTC; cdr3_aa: CASSLGSRPSSYNEQFF
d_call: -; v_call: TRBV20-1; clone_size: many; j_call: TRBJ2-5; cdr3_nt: TGCAGTGCTAGAGGTCTGGGTCTCGGTAACCAAGAGACCCAGTACTTC; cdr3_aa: CSARGLGLGNQETQYF
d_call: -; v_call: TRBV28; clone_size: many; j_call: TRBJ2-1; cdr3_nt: TGTGCCAGCAGTCCAGACTCTCTAAGTGCGCAGTTCTTC; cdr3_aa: CASSPDSLSAQFF
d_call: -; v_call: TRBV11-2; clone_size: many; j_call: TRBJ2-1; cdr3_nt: TGTGCCAGCAGCTTGGCCGATCCGGGACGAAAGCCTATTATCTACAATGAGCAGTTCTTC; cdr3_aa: CASSLADPGRKPIIYNEQFF
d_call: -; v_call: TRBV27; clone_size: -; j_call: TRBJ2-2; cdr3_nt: TGTGCCAGCAGTTTATTCTCGAACACCGGGGAGCTGTTTTTT; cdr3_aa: CASSLFSNTGELFF
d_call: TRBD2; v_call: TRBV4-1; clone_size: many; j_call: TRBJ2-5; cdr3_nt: TGCGCCAGCAGCCAAGATCCTAGCGGACCTCAAGAGACCCAGTACTTC; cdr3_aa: CASSQDPSGPQETQYF
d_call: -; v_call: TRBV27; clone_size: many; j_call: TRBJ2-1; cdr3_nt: TGTGCCAGCAGTTTTCCGACAGCGGGCAATGAGCAGTTCTTC; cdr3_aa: CASSFPTAGNEQFF
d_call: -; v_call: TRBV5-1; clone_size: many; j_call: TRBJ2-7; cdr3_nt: TGCGCCAGCAGCCGCGAACTAGGCGAGCAGTACTTC; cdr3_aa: CASSRELGEQYF
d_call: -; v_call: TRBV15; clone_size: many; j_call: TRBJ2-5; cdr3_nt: TGTGCCACCAGCAAACGGCAGGGCGAAAAGACCCAGTACTTC; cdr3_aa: CATSKRQGEKTQYF
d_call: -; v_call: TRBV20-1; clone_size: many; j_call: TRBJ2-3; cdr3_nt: TGCAGTGCTACGACAGGGACTTCAGATACGCAGTATTTT; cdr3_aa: CSATTGTSDTQYF
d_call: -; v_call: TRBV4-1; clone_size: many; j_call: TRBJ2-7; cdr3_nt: TGTGCCAGCAGCCCGCCGACCCAATCGGGCGAGCAGTACTTC; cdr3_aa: CASSPPTQSGEQYF
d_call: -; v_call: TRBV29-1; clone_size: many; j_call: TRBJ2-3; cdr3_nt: TGCAGCGTTGTCCCGGGACGAAAAGATACGCAGTATTTT; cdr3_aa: CSVVPGRKDTQYF
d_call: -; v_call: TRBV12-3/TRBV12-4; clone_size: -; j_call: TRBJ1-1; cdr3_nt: TGTGCCAGCAGTCCTATGCGGGGTAGCACTGAAGCTTTCTTT; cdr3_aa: CASSPMRGSTEAFF
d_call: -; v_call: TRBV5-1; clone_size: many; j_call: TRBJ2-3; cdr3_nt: TGCGCCAGCAGCTTGGGCTCTCTATGGGGTTCTAGCACAGATACGCAGTATTTT; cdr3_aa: CASSLGSLWGSSTDTQYF
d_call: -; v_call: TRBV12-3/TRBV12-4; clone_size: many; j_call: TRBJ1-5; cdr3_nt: TGTGCCAGCAGACCGGACAGACTAAGCAATCAGCCCCAGCATTTT; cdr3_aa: CASRPDRLSNQPQHF
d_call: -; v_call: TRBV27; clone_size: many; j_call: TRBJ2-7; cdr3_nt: TGTGCCAGCAGGGCGGGACTCAACTCCTACGAGCAGTACTTC; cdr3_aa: CASRAGLNSYEQYF
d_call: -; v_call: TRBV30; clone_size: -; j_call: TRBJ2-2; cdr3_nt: TGTGCCTGGATCGTCGCGAACACCGGGGAGCTGTTTTTT; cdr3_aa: CAWIVANTGELFF
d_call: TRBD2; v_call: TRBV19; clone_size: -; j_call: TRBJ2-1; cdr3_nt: TGTGCCAGTAGTAATAGCGGGGTCAATGAGCAGTTCTTC; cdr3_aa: CASSNSGVNEQFF
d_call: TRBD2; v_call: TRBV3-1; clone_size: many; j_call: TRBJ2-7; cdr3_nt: TGTGCCAGCAGCCGGCAGGGAGGGCCGTACGAGCAGTACTTC; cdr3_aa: CASSRQGGPYEQYF
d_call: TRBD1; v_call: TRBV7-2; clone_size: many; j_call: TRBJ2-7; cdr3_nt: TGTGCCAGCAGCCCCGGACAGGGAAACGTCTACGAGCAGTACTTC; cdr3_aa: CASSPGQGNVYEQYF
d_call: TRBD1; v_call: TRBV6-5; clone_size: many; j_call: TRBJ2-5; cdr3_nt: TGTGCCAGCAGCGAGGACAGGGGTGTCGAGACCCAGTACTTC; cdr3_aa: CASSEDRGVETQYF
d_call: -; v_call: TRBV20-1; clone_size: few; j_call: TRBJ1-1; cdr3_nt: TGCAGTGCTAGAGATTTAGGGGGGGCGATCACTGAAGCTTTCTTT; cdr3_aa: CSARDLGGAITEAFF
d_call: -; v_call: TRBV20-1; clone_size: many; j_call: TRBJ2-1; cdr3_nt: TGCAGTGCCGCAGGGGGGGGGAGCTCCTACAATGAGCAGTTCTTC; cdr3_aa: CSAAGGGSSYNEQFF
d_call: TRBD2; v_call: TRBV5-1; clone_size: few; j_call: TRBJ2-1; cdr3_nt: TGCGCCAGCAGCTTTGGGGGGGAGGGCAATGAGCAGTTCTTC; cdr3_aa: CASSFGGEGNEQFF
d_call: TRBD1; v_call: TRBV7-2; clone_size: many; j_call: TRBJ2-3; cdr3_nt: TGTGCCAGCAGCCCCAGACCCGGGACAGCCACAGATACGCAGTATTTT; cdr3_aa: CASSPRPGTATDTQYF
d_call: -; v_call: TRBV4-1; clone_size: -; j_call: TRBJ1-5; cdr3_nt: TGCGCCAGCAGCCAAGAGGACAAATGGCATTTT; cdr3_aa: CASSQEDKWHF
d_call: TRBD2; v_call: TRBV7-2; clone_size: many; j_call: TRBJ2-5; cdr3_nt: TGTGCCAGCAGCTTAATCGGGGGGGCTCAAGAGACCCAGTACTTC; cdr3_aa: CASSLIGGAQETQYF
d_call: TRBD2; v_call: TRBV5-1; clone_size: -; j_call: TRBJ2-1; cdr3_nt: TGCGCCAGCAGCCCGGGACTAACCAATGAGCAGTTCTTC; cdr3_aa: CASSPGLTNEQFF
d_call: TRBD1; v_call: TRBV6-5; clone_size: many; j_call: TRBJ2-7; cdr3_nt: TGTGCCAGCAGTCTGGACAGGGTACAGGACGAGCAGTACTTC; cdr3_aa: CASSLDRVQDEQYF
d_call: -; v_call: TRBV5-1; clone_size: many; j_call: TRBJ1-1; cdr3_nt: TGCGCCAGCAGCTTGAGGCGGGGGCCCGACACTGAAGCTTTCTTT; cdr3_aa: CASSLRRGPDTEAFF
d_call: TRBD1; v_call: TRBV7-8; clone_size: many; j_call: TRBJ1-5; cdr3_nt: TGTGCCAGCCGCAAGCTGGACAGGGATCAGCCCCAGCATTTT; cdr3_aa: CASRKLDRDQPQHF
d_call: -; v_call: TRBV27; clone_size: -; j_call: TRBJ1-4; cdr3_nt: TGTGCCAGCAGTTTATCAGGGTTTGGTGAAAAACTGTTTTTT; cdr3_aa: CASSLSGFGEKLFF
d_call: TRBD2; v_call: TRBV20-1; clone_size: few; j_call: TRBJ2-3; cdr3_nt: TGCAGTGCGATACTAGCGGGGGGCACAGATACGCAGTATTTT; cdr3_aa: CSAILAGGTDTQYF
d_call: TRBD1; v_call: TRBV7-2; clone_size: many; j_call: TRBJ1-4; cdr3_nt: TGTGCCAGCAGCTTAGCTACGACAGGGGATGAAAAACTGTTTTTT; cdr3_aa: CASSLATTGDEKLFF